This section outlines one T cell receptor (beta chain) sequence together with its context. Germline CDR1 is MNHEY and CDR2 is SVGAGI. The ends were cut back, 0 bases at V and 4 bases at J, with 16 bases in the middle. The CDR3 loop spans 16 amino acids. Repertoires were generated with immunoSEQ multiplex PCR, while TCRdb's copy carries only in-frame clones and drops some. The sample lists 240,000 or so clones; roughly 80% were seen once. This record belongs to a study of blood T cell repertoires in COVID-19. Across the study: PBMCs, B-cell-depleted T cells, or T cells provided the cDNA or gDNA that made up the material.

The receptor's source is a woman in her fifties or sixties with active or convalescent COVID-19. The chain uses TRBV6-5 and TRBJ2-7; D is undetermined. Sequencing was done on a sample of peripheral blood. CDR3 in amino acids: CASSYSWSLTSYEQYF. In nucleotides, the CDR3 is TGTGCCAGCAGTTACTCGTGGTCCCTAACTTCGTACGAGCAGTACTTC.